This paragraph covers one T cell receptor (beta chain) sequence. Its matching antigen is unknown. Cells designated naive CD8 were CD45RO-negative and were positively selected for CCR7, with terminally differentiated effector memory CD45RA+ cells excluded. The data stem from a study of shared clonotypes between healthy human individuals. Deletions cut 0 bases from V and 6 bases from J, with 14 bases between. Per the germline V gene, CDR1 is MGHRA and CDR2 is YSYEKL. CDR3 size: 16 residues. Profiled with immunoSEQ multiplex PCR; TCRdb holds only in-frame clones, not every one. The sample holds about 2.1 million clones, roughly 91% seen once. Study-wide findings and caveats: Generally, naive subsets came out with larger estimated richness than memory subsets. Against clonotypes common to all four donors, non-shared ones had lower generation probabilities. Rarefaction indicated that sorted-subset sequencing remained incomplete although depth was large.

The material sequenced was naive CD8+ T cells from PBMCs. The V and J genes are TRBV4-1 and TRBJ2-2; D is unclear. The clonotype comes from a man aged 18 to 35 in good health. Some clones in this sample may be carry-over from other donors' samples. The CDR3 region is CASSQEAGTMAGELFF. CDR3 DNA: TGCGCCAGCAGCCAAGAGGCAGGAACGATGGCCGGGGAGCTGTTTTTT.